This T cell receptor beta chain appears in the sequencing data of a study of blood T cell repertoires in COVID-19 (dated by TCRdb to about 2020). With respect to the entire study: Samples from collaborators originated in the United States, Italy and Spain and spanned both the acute and convalescent phases of COVID-19. Samples were obtained from the ongoing ImmuneRACE study (first 160 participants) and from 1,254 subjects provided by 6 global collaborators. The prospective study material was composed of cDNA or gDNA derived from T cells, B-cell-depleted T cells, or PBMCs. HLA class I and class II types, where available, came from metadata supplied by the sample provider rather than from assay-based typing. The sample metadata nearly always contained a de-identified subject ID, COVID-19 status, age in years and sex. The dataset comprised deeply sampled blood TCRbeta repertoires from subjects exposed to, actively infected with, or recovered from COVID-19. The repertoires were made available in a free public database intended to serve as a resource for research on the immune response to SARS-CoV-2. Here is what the overall study found, with its caveats: The amount of clinical and demographic metadata varied by source and participant and was provided uncurated.

V and J are truncated by 3 bases and 4 bases respectively, leaving an intervening sequence of 7 bases. The CDR3, cysteine through phenylalanine, is 14 amino acids long. This entry keeps only the CDR3 DNA: 42 bases, framed from base 1. The germline V gene (reference sequence) yields MNHEY for CDR1 and SMNVEV for CDR2. Remarks on this clone: Its antigen remains undetermined. Qualities for individual bases were not recorded, and no much larger clone is one base off.

TCRbeta CDR3 regions were amplified from genomic DNA using the immunoSEQ Assay, a bias-controlled multiplex PCR. Under the source paper's analysis protocol: The number of nucleated cells in each sample was estimated from the amplification of reference gene primers within the assay. To quantify the absolute abundance of each unique TCRbeta CDR3 rearrangement, sequence reads were collapsed and filtered. Productive Simpson clonality was computed per sample as the square root of Simpson's diversity index over productive rearrangements. Imported from immuneACCESS, the table was reduced by TCRdb to in-frame sequences with V and J called. These copies leave out some clones; in studies compared against another copy, an unresolved V gene accounts for under half, and the cause of the remainder is not known. That table furnishes V, J and clone size, whereas the DNA furnished D and trimming. The sample table holds 250,000 to 350,000 clones, of which around 84% were seen once. The biggest ten clones account for over 1.1% of the sample.

One collaborating source in Seattle enrolled patients while the patients were actively infected and followed the patients over time throughout the course of disease. Collaborating institutions collected whole blood in K2EDTA tubes following their own protocols. Collaborator samples were shipped for TCRbeta analysis as frozen whole blood, isolated PBMCs, or DNA extracted from either sample type. Input material: peripheral blood. The V and J segments used are TRBV27 and TRBJ1-6, with no reliable assignment of the D segment. The origin of this receptor is a human donor with COVID-19, enrolled during active disease. The donor label of this sample is uncertain. The CDR3 sequence is CASSLGGYNSPLHF. Read as DNA, the sequence is TGTGCCAGCAGTTTGGGAGGATATAATTCACCCCTCCACTTT.